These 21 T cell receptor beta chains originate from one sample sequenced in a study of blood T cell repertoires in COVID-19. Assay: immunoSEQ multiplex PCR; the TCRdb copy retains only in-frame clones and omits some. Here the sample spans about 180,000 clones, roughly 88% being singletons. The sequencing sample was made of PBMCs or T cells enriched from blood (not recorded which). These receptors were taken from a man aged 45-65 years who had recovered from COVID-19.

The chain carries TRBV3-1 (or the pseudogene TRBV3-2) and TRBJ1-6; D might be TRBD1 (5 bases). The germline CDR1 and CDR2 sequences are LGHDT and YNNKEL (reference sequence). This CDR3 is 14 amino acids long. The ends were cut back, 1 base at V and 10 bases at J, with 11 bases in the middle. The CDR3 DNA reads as TGTGCCAGCAGCCAAGGCAGGAACAGGTCACCCCTCCACTTT. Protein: CASSQGRNRSPLHF.

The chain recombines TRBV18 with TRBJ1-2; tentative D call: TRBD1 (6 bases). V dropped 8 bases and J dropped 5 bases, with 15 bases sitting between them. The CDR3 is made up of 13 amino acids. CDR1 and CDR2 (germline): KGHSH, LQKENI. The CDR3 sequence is CASADRRVYGYTF. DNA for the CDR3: TGTGCCAGCGCGGACAGAAGGGTTTATGGCTACACCTTC. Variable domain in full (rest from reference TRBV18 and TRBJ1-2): NAGVMQNPRHLVRRRGQEARLRCSPMKGHSHVYWYRQLPEEGLKFMVYLQKENIIDESGMPKERFSAEFPKEGPSILRIQQVVRGDSAAYFCASADRRVYGYTFGSGTRLTVV.

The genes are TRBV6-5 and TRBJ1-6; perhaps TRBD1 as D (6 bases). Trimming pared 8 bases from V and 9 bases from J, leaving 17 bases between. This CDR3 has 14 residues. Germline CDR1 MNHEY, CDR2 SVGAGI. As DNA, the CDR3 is TGTGCCAGCCATGCGGGGGGCGCAGGTTCACCCCTCCACTTT. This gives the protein CASHAGGAGSPLHF.

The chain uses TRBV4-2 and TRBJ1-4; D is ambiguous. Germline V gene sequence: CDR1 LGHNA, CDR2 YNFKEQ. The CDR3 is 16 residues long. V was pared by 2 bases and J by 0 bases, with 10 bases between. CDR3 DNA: TGTGCCAGCAGCCAAACCGAACGGGCAACTAATGAAAAACTGTTTTTT. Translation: CASSQTERATNEKLFF.

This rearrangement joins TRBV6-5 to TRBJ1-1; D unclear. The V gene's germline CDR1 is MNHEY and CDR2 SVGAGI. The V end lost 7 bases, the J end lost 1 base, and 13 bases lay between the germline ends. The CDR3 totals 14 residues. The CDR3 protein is CASTLHQRNTEAFF. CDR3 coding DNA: TGTGCCAGCACCTTACACCAACGGAACACTGAAGCTTTCTTT.

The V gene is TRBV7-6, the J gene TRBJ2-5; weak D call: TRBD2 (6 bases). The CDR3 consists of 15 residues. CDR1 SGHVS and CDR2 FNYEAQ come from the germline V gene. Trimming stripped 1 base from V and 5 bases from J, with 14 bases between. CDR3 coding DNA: TGTGCCAGCAGCTTAGTTGCTAGCGCCACGGAGACCCAGTACTTC. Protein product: CASSLVASATETQYF.

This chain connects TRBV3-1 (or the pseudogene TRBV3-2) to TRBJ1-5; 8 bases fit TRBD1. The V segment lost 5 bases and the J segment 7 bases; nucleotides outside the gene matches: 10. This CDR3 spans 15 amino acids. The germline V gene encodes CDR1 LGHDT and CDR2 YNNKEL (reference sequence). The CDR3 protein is CASSDTGGRRQPQHF. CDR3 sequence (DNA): TGTGCCAGCAGCGACACAGGGGGTAGGCGCCAGCCCCAGCATTTT.

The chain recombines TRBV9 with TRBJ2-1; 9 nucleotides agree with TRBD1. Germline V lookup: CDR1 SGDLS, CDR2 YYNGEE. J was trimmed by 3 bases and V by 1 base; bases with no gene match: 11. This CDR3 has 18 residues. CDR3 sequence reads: CASSVSTGGSFIYNEQFF. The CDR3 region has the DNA TGTGCCAGCAGCGTATCGACAGGGGGTTCATTTATCTACAATGAGCAGTTCTTC.

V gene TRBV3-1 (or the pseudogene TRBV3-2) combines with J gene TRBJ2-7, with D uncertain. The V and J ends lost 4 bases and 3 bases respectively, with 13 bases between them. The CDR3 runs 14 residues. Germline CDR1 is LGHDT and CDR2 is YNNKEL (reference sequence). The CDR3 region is CASSRLTSVYEQYF. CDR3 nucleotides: TGTGCCAGCAGCCGCCTAACGAGTGTCTACGAGCAGTACTTC.

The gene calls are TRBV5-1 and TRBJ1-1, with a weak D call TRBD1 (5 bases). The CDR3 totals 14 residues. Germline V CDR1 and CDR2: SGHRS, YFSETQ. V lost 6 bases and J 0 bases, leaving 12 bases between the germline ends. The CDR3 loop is CASTYSGLNTEAFF. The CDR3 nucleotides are TGCGCCAGCACCTATTCAGGGTTGAACACTGAAGCTTTCTTT.

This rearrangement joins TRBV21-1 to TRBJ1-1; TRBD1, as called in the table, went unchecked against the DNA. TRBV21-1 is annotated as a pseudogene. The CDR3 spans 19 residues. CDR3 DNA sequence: TGTGCCAGCAGCACCAAAACTTCGGACAGGGGGCGAATGAACACTGAAGCTTTCTTT. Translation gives CASSTKTSDRGRMNTEAFF.

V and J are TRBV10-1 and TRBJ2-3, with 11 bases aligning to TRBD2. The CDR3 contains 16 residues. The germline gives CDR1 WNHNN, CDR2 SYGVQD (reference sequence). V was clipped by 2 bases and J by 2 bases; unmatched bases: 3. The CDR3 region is CASSETTSGATDTQYF. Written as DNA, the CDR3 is TGCGCCAGCAGTGAGACGACTAGCGGGGCCACAGATACGCAGTATTTT.

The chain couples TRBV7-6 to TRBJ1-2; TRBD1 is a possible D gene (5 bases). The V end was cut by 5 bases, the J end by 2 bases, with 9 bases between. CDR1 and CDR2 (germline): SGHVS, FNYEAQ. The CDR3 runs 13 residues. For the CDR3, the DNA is TGTGCCAGCAGCCAGGCAGGGAACTATGGCTACACCTTC. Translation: CASSQAGNYGYTF.

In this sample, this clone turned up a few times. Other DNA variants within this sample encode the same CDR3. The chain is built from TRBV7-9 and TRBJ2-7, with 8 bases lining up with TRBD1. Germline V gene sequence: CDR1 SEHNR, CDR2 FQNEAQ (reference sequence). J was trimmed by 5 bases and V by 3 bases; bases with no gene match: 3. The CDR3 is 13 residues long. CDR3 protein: CASSFDRGNEQYF. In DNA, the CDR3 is TGTGCCAGCAGCTTTGACAGGGGCAACGAGCAGTACTTC.

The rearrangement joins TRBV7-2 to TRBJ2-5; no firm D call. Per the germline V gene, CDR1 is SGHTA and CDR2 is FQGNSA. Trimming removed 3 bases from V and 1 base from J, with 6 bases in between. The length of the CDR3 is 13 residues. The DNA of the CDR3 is TGTGCCAGCAGCTTGAGGTTCCAAGAGACCCAGTACTTC. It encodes CASSLRFQETQYF.

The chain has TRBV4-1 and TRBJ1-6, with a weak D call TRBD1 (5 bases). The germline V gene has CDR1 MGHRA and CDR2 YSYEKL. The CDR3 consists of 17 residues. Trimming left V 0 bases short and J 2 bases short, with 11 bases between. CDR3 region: CASSQDRQGPYNSPLHF. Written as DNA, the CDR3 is TGCGCCAGCAGCCAAGATAGGCAGGGCCCCTATAATTCACCCCTCCACTTT.

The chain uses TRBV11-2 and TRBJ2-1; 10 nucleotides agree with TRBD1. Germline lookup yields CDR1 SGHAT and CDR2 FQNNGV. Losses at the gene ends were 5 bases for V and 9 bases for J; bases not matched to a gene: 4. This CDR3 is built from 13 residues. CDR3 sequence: CASSKGQGGEQFF. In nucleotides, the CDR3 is TGTGCCAGCAGCAAAGGACAGGGGGGTGAGCAGTTCTTC.

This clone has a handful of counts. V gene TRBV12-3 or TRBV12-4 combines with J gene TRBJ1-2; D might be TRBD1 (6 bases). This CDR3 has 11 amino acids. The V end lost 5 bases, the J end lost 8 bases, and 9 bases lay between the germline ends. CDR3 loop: CASSPGVGYTF. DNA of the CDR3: TGTGCCAGCAGTCCAGGGGTCGGCTACACCTTC.

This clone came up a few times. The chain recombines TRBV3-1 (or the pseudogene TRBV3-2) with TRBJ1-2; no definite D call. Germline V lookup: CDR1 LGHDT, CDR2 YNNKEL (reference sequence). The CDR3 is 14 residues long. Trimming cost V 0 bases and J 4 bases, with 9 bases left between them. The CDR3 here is CASSQEVEGYGYTF. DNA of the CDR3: TGTGCCAGCAGCCAAGAGGTGGAGGGCTATGGCTACACCTTC.

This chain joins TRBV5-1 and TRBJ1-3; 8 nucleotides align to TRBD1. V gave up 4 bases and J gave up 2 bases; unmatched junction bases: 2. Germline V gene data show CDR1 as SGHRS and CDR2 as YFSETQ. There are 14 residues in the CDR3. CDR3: CASSRQGPGNTIYF. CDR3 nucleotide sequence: TGCGCCAGCAGCCGACAGGGGCCTGGAAACACCATATATTTT.

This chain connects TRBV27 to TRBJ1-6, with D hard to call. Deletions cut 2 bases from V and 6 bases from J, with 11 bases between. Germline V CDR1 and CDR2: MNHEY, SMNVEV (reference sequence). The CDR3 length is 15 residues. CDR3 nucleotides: TGTGCCAGCAGTTTAAATGCCGGCGGTAATTCACCCCTCCACTTT. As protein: CASSLNAGGNSPLHF.